This T cell receptor beta chain comes out of a study of T cell changes during pregnancy in multiple sclerosis (dated by TCRdb to about 2019). Turning to the overall study: The study examined how the T cell repertoire changed over the course of pregnancy in women with multiple sclerosis.

Library generation was performed with the immunoSEQ multiplex PCR assay. TCRdb carries this immuneACCESS record with in-frame sequences only. Its versions omit some clonotypes, under half of them owing to an unresolved V gene in the studies checked, with the rest unexplained. For this sample the table gives under 20,000 clones, of which around 85% were detected only once. Roughly 9.4% of the sample is held by the ten biggest clonotypes. This clone appeared a few times. The target of this receptor is not known. Per-base quality was not reported, and no clone a single base away is much larger than it. This clonotype was sampled from a female donor with multiple sclerosis, enrolled in a pregnancy study. The specimen was CD8+ T cells from peripheral blood mononuclear cells, collected after pregnancy.

The CDR3 loop reads CASGGKIDTEAFF. The DNA is TGTGCCAGCGGAGGGAAAATCGACACTGAAGCTTTCTTT. The chain joins TRBV25-1 to TRBJ1-1; no D gene call is confident. The germline V gene provides CDR1 MGHDK and CDR2 SYGVNS. Its CDR3 holds 13 amino acids, cysteine through phenylalanine. Only the CDR3 portion is preserved as DNA: 39 bases, with reading frame beginning at the first base. Trimming at the junction amounts to 8 bases on V and 3 bases on J, and the germline ends lie 13 bases apart. Full variable domain (CDR3 extended with the reference TRBV25-1 and TRBJ1-1 proteins): EADIYQTPRYLVIGTGKKITLECSQTMGHDKMYWYQQDPGMELHLIHYSYGVNSTEKGDLSSESTVSRIRTEHFPLTLESARPSHTSQYLCASGGKIDTEAFFGQGTRLTVV.